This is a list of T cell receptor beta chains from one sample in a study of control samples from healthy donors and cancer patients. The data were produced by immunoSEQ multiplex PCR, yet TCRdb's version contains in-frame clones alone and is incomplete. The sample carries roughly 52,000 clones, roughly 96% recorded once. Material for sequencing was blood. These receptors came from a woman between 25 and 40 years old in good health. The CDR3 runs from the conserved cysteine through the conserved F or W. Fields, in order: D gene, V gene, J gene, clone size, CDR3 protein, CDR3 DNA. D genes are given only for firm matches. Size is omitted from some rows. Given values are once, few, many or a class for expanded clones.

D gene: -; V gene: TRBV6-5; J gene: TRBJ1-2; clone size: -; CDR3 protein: CASSYSSRGQYGYTF; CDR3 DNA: TGTGCCAGCAGTTACTCGAGTCGGGGGCAGTATGGCTACACCTTC
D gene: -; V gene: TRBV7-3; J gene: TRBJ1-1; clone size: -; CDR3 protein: CASSSQGNTEAFF; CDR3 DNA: TGTGCCAGCAGCTCACAGGGGAACACTGAAGCTTTCTTT
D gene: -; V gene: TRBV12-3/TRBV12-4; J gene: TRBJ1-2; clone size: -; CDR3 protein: CAVEGGSDGYTF; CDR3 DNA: TGTGCCGTCGAGGGGGGGAGCGATGGCTACACCTTC
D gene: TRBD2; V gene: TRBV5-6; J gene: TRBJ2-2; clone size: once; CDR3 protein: CASSLYSGRTQNTGELFF; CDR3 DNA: TGTGCCAGCAGCTTGTATAGCGGGAGGACCCAGAACACCGGGGAGCTGTTTTTT
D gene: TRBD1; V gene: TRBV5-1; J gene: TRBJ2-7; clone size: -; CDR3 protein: CASSISRDSSYEQYF; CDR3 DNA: TGCGCCAGCAGCATATCCCGGGACAGCTCCTACGAGCAGTACTTC
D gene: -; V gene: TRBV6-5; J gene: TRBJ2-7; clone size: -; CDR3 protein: CASSYFVGYEQYF; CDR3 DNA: TGTGCCAGCAGTTACTTTGTCGGGTACGAGCAGTACTTC
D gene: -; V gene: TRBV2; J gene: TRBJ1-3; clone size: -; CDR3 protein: CASSEAPRNGNTIYF; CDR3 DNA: TGTGCCAGCAGTGAAGCGCCCAGGAACGGAAACACCATATATTTT
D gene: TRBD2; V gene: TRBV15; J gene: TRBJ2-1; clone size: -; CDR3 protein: CATSRTSGRANEQFF; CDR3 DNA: TGTGCCACCAGCAGGACTAGCGGGAGGGCCAATGAGCAGTTCTTC
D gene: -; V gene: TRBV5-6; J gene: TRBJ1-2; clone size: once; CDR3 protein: CASSPGTVNYGYTF; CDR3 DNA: TGTGCCAGCAGCCCCGGGACGGTGAACTATGGCTACACCTTC
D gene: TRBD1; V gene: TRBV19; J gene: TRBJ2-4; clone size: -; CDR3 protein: CASSPMGTGYNIQYF; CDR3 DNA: TGTGCCAGTAGTCCGATGGGGACAGGGTATAACATTCAGTACTTC
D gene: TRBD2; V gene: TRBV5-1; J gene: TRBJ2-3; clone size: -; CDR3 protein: CASSLVGGRAPNF; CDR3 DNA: TGCGCCAGCAGCTTGGTCGGCGGGAGGGCCCCGAATTTT
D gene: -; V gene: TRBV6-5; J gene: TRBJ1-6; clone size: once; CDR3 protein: CASRLHGNSPLHF; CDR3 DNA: TGTGCCAGCAGGCTTCACGGTAATTCACCCCTCCACTTT
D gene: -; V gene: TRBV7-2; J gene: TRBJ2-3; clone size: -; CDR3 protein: CASSLVPGAAVSTQYF; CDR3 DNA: TGTGCCAGCAGCTTAGTGCCGGGAGCGGCAGTCAGTACGCAGTATTTT
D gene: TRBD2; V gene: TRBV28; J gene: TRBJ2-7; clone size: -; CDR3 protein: CASSLFGGVGEQYF; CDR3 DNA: TGTGCCAGCAGTTTATTTGGGGGGGTGGGCGAGCAGTACTTC
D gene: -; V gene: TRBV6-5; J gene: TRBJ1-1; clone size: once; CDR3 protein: CASSFTGERGNTEAFF; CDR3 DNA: TGTGCCAGCAGTTTTACTGGGGAGAGGGGGAACACTGAAGCTTTCTTT
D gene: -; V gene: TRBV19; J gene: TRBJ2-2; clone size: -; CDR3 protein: CASMPFAAGLGTNTGELFF; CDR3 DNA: TGTGCCAGTATGCCCTTCGCTGCGGGGCTCGGGACGAACACCGGGGAGCTGTTTTTT
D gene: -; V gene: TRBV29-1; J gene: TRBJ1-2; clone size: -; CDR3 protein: CSVIGTLNGYTF; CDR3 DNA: TGCAGCGTCATCGGGACCTTGAATGGCTACACCTTC
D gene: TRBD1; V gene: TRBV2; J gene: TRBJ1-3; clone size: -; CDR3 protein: CASSDRVKAGNTIYF; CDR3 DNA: TGTGCCAGCAGCGACAGGGTTAAAGCTGGAAACACCATATATTTT
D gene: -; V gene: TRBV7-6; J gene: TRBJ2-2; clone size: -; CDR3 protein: CASSLASGSTNTGELFF; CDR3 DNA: TGTGCCAGCAGCTTAGCGTCGGGATCAACGAACACCGGGGAGCTGTTTTTT
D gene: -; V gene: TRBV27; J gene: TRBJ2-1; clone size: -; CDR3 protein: CASSFGVWGGMAEQFF; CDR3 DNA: TGTGCCAGCAGTTTTGGGGTGTGGGGCGGAATGGCTGAGCAGTTCTTC
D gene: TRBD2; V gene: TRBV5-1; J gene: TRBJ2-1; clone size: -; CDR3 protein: CASSLTSGTTRAYNEQFF; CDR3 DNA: TGCGCCAGCAGCTTGACTAGCGGAACTACTAGGGCCTACAATGAGCAGTTCTTC
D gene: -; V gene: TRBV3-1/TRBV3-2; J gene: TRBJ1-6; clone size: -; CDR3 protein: CASSQRNRGNRPNAPLHF; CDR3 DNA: TGTGCCAGCAGCCAAAGAAACCGGGGGAACAGGCCTAATGCACCCCTCCACTTT
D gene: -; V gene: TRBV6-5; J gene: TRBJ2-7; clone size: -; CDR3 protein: CASSGTGGYEQYF; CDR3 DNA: TGTGCCAGCAGCGGGACCGGAGGCTACGAGCAGTACTTC
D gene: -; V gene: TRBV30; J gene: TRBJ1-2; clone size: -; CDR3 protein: CAWSGATGYTF; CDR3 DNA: TGTGCCTGGAGTGGGGCGACTGGCTACACCTTC
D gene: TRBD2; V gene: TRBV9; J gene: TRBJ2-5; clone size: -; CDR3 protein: CASSPGTSIIGETQYF; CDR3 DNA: TGTGCCAGCAGCCCCGGGACTAGCATTATTGGAGAGACCCAGTACTTC
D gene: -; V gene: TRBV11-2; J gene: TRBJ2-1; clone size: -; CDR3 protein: CASSLAVQSNEQFF; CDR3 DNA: TGTGCCAGCAGCTTAGCAGTCCAGAGCAATGAGCAGTTCTTC
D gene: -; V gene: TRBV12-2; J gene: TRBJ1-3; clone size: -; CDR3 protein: CASRLAGHFPGNTIYF; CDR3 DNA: TGTGCAAGTCGCTTAGCAGGCCATTTCCCTGGAAACACCATATATTTT
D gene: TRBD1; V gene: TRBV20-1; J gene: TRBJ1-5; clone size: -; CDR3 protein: CSASPPDRGNQPQHF; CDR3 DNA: TGCAGTGCTAGTCCCCCGGACAGGGGAAATCAGCCCCAGCATTTT
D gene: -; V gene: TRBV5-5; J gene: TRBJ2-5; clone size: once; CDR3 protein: CASSLESGTQYF; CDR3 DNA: TGTGCCAGCAGCTTGGAATCGGGGACCCAGTACTTC
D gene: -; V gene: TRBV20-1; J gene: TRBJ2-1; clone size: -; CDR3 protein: CSASLGRFYNEQFF; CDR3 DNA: TGCAGTGCTAGTTTAGGAAGATTCTACAATGAGCAGTTCTTC
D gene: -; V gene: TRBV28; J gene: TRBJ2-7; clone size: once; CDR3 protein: CASSLSWVGYEQYF; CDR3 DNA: TGTGCCAGCAGTTTATCCTGGGTCGGATACGAGCAGTACTTC
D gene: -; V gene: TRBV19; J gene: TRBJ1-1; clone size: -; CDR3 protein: CASSIVGRNTEAFF; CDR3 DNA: TGTGCCAGTAGTATAGTCGGCAGAAACACTGAAGCTTTCTTT
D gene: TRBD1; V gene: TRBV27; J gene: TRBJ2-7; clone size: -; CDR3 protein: CASSRDRGYEQYF; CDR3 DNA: TGTGCCAGCAGCCGGGACAGGGGTTACGAGCAGTACTTC
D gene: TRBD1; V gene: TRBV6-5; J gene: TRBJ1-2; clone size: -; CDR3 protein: CASSYTGQGGGHTF; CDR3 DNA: TGTGCCAGCAGTTATACGGGACAGGGAGGTGGCCACACCTTC
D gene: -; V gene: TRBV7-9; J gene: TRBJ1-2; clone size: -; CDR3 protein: CASSLVVGRAYYGYTF; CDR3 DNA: TGTGCCAGCAGCTTAGTTGTGGGTAGGGCTTACTATGGCTACACCTTC
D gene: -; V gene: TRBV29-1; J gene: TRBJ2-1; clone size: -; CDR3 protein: CSATPRLVHEQFF; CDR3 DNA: TGCAGCGCGACCCCACGACTAGTCCATGAGCAGTTCTTC
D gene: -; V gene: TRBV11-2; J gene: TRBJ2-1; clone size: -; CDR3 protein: CASSLGVSGFYNEQFF; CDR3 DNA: TGTGCCAGCAGCTTAGGTGTTAGCGGATTCTACAATGAGCAGTTCTTC
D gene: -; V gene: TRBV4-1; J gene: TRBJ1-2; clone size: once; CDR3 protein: CASSQEPVLGFNYGYTF; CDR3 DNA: TGCGCCAGCAGCCAAGAACCGGTTTTGGGGTTTAACTATGGCTACACCTTC
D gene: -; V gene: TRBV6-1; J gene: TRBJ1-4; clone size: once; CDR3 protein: CASSEIQGLANEKLFF; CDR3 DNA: TGTGCCAGCAGTGAAATCCAGGGCTTGGCTAATGAAAAACTGTTTTTT
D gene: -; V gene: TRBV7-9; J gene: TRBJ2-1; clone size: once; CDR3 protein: CASSLPLAEDSYNEQFF; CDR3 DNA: TGTGCCAGCAGCTTACCGTTAGCGGAGGACTCCTACAATGAGCAGTTCTTC